Reported below is one T cell receptor beta chain. This entry belongs to a study of blood T cell repertoires in COVID-19. About the study: Acute-phase and convalescent COVID-19 samples originated in the United States, Italy and Spain. The cDNA or gDNA used as material had been derived from T cells, B-cell-depleted T cells, or PBMCs.

Produced via immunoSEQ multiplex PCR; TCRdb's table is partial and in-frame only. The sample consists of some 190,000 clones, around 85% of them appearing once. J gave up 5 bases and V 4 bases, and 7 bases lay outside the gene matches. There are 15 residues in the CDR3. The germline V gene encodes CDR1 SGHRS and CDR2 YFSETQ. This rearrangement joins TRBV5-1 to TRBJ2-3; TRBD2 matches 10 bases. The sample consisted of peripheral blood. The TCR comes from a woman between 50 and 59 years old with acute or convalescent COVID-19. This chain's CDR3 is CASSLIAGGLDTQYF. The DNA for the CDR3 is TGCGCCAGCAGCCTAATAGCGGGGGGTCTAGATACGCAGTATTTT.